This TCR beta chain was captured by sequencing in a study of blood T cell repertoires in COVID-19. At the level of the study: Acute and convalescent COVID-19 samples came from the United States, Italy and Spain. Sample material is recorded as cDNA or gDNA derived from T cells, B-cell-depleted T cells, or PBMCs.

In the authors' workflow: Reference gene primer amplification gave estimated nucleated cell counts. Produced via immunoSEQ multiplex PCR; TCRdb's table is partial and in-frame only. V and J calls and clone size are as listed in that table; D and trimming were resolved from the DNA. This table has roughly 290,000 clones, about nine tenths appearing once. V trimming: 6 bases; J trimming: 3 bases; junction bases outside the gene matches: 7. The CDR3 length is 14 residues. Germline V CDR1 and CDR2: MGHRA, YSYEKL. Material: peripheral blood. This clonotype was obtained from a woman aged 55-69 years with acute or convalescent COVID-19. The V and J genes are TRBV4-1 and TRBJ2-7; 8 nucleotides line up with TRBD2. The CDR3: CASSPGTSIYEQYF. The CDR3 DNA sequence: TGCGCCAGCAGTCCCGGGACTAGTATCTACGAGCAGTACTTC.